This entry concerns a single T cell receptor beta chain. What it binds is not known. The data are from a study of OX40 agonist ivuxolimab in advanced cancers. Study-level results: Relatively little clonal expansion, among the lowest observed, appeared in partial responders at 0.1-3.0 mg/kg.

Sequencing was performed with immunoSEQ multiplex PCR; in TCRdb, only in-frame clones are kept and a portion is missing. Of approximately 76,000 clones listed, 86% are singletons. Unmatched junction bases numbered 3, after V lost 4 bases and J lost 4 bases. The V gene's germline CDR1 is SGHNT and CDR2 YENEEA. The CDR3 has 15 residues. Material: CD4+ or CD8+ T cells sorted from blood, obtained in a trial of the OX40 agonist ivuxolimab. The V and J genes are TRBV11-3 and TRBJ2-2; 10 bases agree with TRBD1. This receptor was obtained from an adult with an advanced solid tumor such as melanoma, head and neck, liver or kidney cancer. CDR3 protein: CASSSGTGVTGELFF. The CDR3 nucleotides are TGTGCCAGCAGCTCCGGGACAGGGGTCACCGGGGAGCTGTTTTTT.